This T cell receptor (beta chain) was obtained from a study of T cells in Graves' hyperthyroidism and ophthalmopathy. Study summary: It was at initial diagnosis, before any treatment, that peripheral blood was collected.

What was amplified from RNA transcripts were TCR beta CDR3 regions. First-round RT-PCR targeting the TCR CDR3 was performed with the HTBI primer set. Each CDR3 protein gets one entry after TCRdb re-called the multiplex PCR reads with MiXCR. The table has some 760,000 distinct CDR3 sequences, approximately 14% seen once. Roughly 9.1 ml of fresh peripheral blood supplied the PBMCs. This clonotype came up a few times. Trimming removed 6 bases from V and 4 bases from J; junction bases left unmatched: 11. CDR1 and CDR2 (germline): LNHDA, SQIVND (reference sequence). The CDR3 has 15 residues. The clonotype comes from a woman between 18 and 29 years old with Graves' hyperthyroidism. The chain uses TRBV19 and TRBJ1-2; 7 nucleotides align to TRBD1. Sequencing was carried out using blood. CDR3 residues: CASRARGRRGYGYTF. The CDR3, as DNA: TGTGCCAGTAGGGCAAGGGGGCGACGAGGCTATGGCTACACCTTC. Drawing the rest from reference TRBV19 and TRBJ1-2, the complete variable domain is DGGITQSPKYLFRKEGQNVTLSCEQNLNHDAMYWYRQDPGQGLRLIYYSQIVNDFQKGDIAEGYSVSREKKESFPLTVTSAQKNPTAFYLCASRARGRRGYGYTFGSGTRLTVV.